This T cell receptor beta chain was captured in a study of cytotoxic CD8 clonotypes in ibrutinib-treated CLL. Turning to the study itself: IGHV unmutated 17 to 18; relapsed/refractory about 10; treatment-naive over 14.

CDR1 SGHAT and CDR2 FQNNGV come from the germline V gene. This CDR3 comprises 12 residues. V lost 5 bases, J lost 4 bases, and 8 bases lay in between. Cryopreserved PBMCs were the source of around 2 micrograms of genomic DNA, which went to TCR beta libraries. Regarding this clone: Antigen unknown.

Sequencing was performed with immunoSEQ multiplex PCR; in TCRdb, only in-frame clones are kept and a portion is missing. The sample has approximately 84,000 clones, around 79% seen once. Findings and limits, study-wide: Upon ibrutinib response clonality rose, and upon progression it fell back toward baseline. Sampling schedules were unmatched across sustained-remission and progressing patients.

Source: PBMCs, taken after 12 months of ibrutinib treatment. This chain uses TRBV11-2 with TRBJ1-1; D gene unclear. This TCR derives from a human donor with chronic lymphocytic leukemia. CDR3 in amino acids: CASSPWGTEAFF. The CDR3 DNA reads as TGTGCCAGCAGCCCCTGGGGCACTGAAGCTTTCTTT.